This T cell receptor (beta chain) emerged from a study of T cell clones after liver transplantation. Study outcomes and limitations: Graft donor-reactive T cells possibly entered the graft instead of undergoing deletion.

In regard to this clone: Antigen specificity is unknown.

Sequenced by immunoSEQ multiplex PCR; TCRdb stores in-frame clones only, minus some. Among tens of thousands of clones listed, about 90% were seen once. The sequences come from CD8+ T cells from blood, collected 12 months after liver transplant. The clonotype was recovered from a human patient who received a liver transplant. Some T cells could come from the graft donor.

CDR3 in DNA: TGTGCCAGCAGCTCCCGGGACGGCTCCTACGAGCAGTACTTC. It encodes CASSSRDGSYEQYF. This chain links TRBV13 with TRBJ2-7; D is tentatively TRBD1 or TRBD2 (5 bases each). Germline V gene lookup returns CDR1 PRHDT and CDR2 FYEKMQ (reference sequence). The CDR3 length is 14 residues. V was clipped by 4 bases and J by 0 bases, with 10 bases between them.